Listed below are T cell receptor beta chains from one sample, sequenced in a study of T-cell memory formation after mild COVID-19. Using its own MiXCR run on the 5' RACE reads, TCRdb lists one record per CDR3 protein. Among 110,000 to 150,000 distinct CDR3 sequences listed, around 25% were seen once. Sequenced input: PBMCs or a T cell subset sorted from them (not recorded which). These receptors came from an adult woman who had mild COVID-19 (a few samples of this study predate the infection). Cell type and time point are not known. Both conserved end residues are part of each CDR3. D genes are given only for firm matches. Rows give clone size only sometimes, using once, few, many, or a class for an expanded clone.

j_call: TRBJ2-1
d_call: TRBD2
v_call: TRBV9
cdr3_length: 14
clone_size: few
cdr3_nt: TGTGCCAGCAGCGCCATCGGGGGGAGCGATGAGCAGTTCTTC
cdr3_aa: CASSAIGGSDEQFF

j_call: TRBJ1-3
d_call: -
v_call: TRBV24-1
cdr3_length: 17
clone_size: -
cdr3_nt: TGTGCCACCAGTGATTTATTAAAGAGACCCTCTGGAAACACCATATATTTT
cdr3_aa: CATSDLLKRPSGNTIYF

j_call: TRBJ2-1
d_call: TRBD2
v_call: TRBV5-1
cdr3_length: 15
clone_size: -
cdr3_nt: TGCGCCAGAAGCTATGGGACTAGCGGTAACAATGAGCAGTTCTTC
cdr3_aa: CARSYGTSGNNEQFF

j_call: TRBJ1-5
d_call: -
v_call: TRBV12-3/TRBV12-4
cdr3_length: 15
clone_size: -
cdr3_nt: TGTGCCAGCAGTTACGACAGCTCTAGCAATCAGCCCCAGCATTTT
cdr3_aa: CASSYDSSSNQPQHF

j_call: TRBJ2-7
d_call: TRBD2
v_call: TRBV7-2
cdr3_length: 16
clone_size: many
cdr3_nt: TGTGCCAGCAGCCACGAGACTAGCGGGAGGGATTACGAGCAGTACTTC
cdr3_aa: CASSHETSGRDYEQYF

j_call: TRBJ2-7
d_call: -
v_call: TRBV7-2
cdr3_length: 15
clone_size: few
cdr3_nt: TGTGCCAGCAGCTATCAGGGGCCTCCTACCTACGAGCAGTACTTC
cdr3_aa: CASSYQGPPTYEQYF

j_call: TRBJ1-1
d_call: -
v_call: TRBV5-1
cdr3_length: 15
clone_size: -
cdr3_nt: TGCGCCAGCAGCGTTGGGAGGGGACGAGACACTGAAGCTTTCTTT
cdr3_aa: CASSVGRGRDTEAFF

j_call: TRBJ1-1
d_call: -
v_call: TRBV7-6
cdr3_length: 14
clone_size: few
cdr3_nt: TGTGCCAGCAGCTTATATCCAGGGGAGACTGAAGCTTTCTTT
cdr3_aa: CASSLYPGETEAFF

j_call: TRBJ1-5
d_call: -
v_call: TRBV27
cdr3_length: 13
clone_size: few
cdr3_nt: TGTGCCAGCGCTAGTTATAGCAATCAGCCCCAGCATTTT
cdr3_aa: CASASYSNQPQHF

j_call: TRBJ2-1
d_call: -
v_call: TRBV4-1
cdr3_length: 15
clone_size: few
cdr3_nt: TGCGCCAGCAGCCCATGGACGCCTTCATACAATGAGCAGTTCTTC
cdr3_aa: CASSPWTPSYNEQFF